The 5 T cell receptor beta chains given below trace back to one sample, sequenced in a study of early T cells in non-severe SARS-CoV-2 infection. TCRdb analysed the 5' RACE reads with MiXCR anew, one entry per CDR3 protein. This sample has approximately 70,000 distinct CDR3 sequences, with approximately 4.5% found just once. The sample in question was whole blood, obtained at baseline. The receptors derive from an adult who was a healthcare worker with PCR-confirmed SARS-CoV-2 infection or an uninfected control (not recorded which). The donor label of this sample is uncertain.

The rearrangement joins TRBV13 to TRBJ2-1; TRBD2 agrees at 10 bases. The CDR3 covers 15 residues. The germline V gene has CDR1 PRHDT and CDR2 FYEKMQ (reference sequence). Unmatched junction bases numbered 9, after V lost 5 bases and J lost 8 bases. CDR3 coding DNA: TGTGCCAGCAGCCTCCTGAGCGGGGGGGCTGATGAGCAGTTCTTC. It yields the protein CASSLLSGGADEQFF.

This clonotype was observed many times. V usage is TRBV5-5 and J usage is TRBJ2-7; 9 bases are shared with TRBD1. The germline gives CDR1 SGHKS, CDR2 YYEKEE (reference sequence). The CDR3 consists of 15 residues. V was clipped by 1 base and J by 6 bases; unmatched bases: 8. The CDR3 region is CASSLHPGQGPEQYF. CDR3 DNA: TGTGCCAGCAGCTTGCACCCGGGACAGGGTCCCGAGCAGTACTTC.

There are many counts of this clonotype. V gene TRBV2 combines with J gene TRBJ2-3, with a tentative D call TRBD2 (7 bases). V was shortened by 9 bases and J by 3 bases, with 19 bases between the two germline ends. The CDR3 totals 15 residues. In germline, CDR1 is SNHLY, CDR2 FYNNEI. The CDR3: CASAAGGPSTDTQYF. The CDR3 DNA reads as TGTGCCAGTGCTGCCGGGGGGCCTTCTACAGATACGCAGTATTTT. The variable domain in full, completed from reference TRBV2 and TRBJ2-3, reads EPEVTQTPSHQVTQMGQEVILRCVPISNHLYFYWYRQILGQKVEFLVSFYNNEISEKSEIFDDQFSVERPDGSNFTLKIRSTKLEDSAMYFCASAAGGPSTDTQYFGPGTRLTVL.

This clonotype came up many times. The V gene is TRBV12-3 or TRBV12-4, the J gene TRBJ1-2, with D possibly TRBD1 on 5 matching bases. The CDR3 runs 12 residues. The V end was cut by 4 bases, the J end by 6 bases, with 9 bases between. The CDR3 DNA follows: TGTGCCAGCAGTTCCCTGGACAATGGCTACACCTTC. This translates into CASSSLDNGYTF.

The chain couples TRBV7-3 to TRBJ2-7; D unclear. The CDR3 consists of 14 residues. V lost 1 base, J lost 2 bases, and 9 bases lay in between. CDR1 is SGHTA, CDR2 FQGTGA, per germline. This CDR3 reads CASSLMQIPYEQYF. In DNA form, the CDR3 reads TGTGCCAGCAGCTTAATGCAGATTCCCTACGAGCAGTACTTC.